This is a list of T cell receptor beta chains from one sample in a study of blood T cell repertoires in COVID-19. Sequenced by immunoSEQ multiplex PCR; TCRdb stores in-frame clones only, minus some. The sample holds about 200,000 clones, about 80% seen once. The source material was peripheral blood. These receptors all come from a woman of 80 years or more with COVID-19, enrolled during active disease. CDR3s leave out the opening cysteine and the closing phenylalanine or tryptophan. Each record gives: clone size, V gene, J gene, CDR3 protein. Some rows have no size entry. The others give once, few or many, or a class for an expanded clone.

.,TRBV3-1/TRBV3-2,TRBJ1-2,ASSQDLEGVGGYT
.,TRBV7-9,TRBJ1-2,ASSLGVGASDGYT
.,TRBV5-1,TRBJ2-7,ASSTQGASYEQY
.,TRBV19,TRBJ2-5,ASSGGLAGQETQY
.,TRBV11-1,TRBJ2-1,ASSLGTPYNEQF
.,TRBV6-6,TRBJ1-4,ASRATRQGEKLF
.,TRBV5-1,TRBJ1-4,ASSFRASNEKLF
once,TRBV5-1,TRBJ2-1,ASSLWSGRSANEQF
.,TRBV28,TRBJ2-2,ASSGDRVLNTGELF
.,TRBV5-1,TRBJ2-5,ATNPGQGEETQY
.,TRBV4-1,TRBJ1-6,ASSKRDSESPLH
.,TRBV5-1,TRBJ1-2,ASSLVTGGDYGYT
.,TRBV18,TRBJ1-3,ASSPDTTGNTIY
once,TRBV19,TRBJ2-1,ASSLWGGNNEQF
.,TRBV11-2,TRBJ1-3,ASSLGGQIGMSTIY
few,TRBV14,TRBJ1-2,ASSGAGYGYT
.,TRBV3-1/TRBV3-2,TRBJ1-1,ASSSTGDTEAF
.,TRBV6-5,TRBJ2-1,ATRGAAGGGDEQF
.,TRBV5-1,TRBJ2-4,ASSLGLAGEGIQY
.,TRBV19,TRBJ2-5,ASSIGGSGGPRETQY
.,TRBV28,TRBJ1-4,ASTPDRMVVF
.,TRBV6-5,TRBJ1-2,ASSYTGLANYGYT
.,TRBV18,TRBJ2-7,ASSPRSPGNEQY
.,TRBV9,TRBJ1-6,ASSGQGRSSYNSPLH
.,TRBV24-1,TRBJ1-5,ATSDGQGRYQPQH
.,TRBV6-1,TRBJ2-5,ASSEVRSPKETQY
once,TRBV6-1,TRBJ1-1,ASSEGGLGQLAF
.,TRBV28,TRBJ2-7,ASSNIGTGKQY
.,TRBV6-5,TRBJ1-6,ASRGQGRITLH
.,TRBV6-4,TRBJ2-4,ASIGVAGGTKNIQY
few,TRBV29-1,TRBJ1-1,SVVEVYTEAF